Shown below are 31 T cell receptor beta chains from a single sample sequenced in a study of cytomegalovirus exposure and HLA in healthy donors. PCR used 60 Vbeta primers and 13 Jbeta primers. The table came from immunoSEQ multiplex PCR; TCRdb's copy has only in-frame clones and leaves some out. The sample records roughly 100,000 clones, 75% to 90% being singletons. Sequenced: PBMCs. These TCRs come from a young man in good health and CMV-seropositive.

The CDR3 DNA sequence: TGTGCCAGCAGTTTAGGAGGGGACCATTATAGCAATCAGCCCCAGCATTTT. Translated, it gives CASSLGGDHYSNQPQHF. V usage is TRBV28 and J usage is TRBJ1-5, with D possibly matching TRBD1 (5 bases). The CDR3 is 17 residues long. V lost 2 bases and J 0 bases, leaving 14 bases between the germline ends. The germline CDR1 and CDR2 sequences are MDHEN and SYDVKM. Together with reference TRBV28 and TRBJ1-5, the CDR3 gives the full variable domain: DVKVTQSSRYLVKRTGEKVFLECVQDMDHENMFWYRQDPGLGLRLIYFSYDVKMKEKGDIPEGYSVSREKKERFSLILESASTNQTSMYLCASSLGGDHYSNQPQHFGDGTRLSIL.

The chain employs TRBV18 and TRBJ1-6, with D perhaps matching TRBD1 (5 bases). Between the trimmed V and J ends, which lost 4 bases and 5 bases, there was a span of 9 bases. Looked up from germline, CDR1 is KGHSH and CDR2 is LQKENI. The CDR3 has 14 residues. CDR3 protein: CASSHGGDNSPLHF. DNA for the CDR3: TGTGCCAGCTCACACGGAGGGGATAATTCACCCCTCCACTTT.

The CDR3 spells CASSLGAVYGDTEAFF. In nucleotides, the CDR3 is TGTGCCAGCAGCTTGGGGGCCGTTTACGGGGACACTGAAGCTTTCTTT. The rearrangement links TRBV5-6 to TRBJ1-1, with unresolved D. The CDR3 is 16 amino acids. Germline V gene data show CDR1 as SGHDT and CDR2 as YYEEEE. V lost 0 bases to trimming and J lost 3 bases, with 15 bases between them. Full variable domain (remainder filled in from reference TRBV5-6 and TRBJ1-1): DAGVTQSPTHLIKTRGQQVTLRCSPKSGHDTVSWYQQALGQGPQFIFQYYEEEERQRGNFPDRFSGHQFPNYSSELNVNALLLGDSALYLCASSLGAVYGDTEAFFGQGTRLTVV.

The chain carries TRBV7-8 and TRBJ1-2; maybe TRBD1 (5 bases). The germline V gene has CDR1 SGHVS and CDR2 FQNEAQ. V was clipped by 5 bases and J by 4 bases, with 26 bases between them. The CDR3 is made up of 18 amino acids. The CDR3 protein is CASSPLGTPRAPGYGYTF. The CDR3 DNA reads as TGTGCCAGCAGCCCGTTAGGGACTCCCAGGGCCCCTGGCTATGGCTACACCTTC.

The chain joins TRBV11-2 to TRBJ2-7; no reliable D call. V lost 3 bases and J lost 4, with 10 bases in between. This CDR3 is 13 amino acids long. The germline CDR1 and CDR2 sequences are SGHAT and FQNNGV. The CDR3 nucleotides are TGTGCCAGCAGCTTTTTCAGTTCATACGAGCAGTACTTC. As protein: CASSFFSSYEQYF. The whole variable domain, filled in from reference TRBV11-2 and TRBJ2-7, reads EAGVAQSPRYKIIEKRQSVAFWCNPISGHATLYWYQQILGQGPKLLIQFQNNGVVDDSQLPKDRFSAERLKGVDSTLKIQPAKLEDSAVYLCASSFFSSYEQYFGPGTRLTVT.

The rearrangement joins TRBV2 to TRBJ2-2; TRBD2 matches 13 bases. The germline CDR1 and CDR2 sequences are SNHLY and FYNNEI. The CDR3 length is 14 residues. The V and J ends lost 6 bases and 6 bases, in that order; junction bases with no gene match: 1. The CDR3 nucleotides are TGTGCCAGCAGACTAGCGGGGGGGCCCGGGGAGCTGTTTTTT. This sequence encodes CASRLAGGPGELFF.

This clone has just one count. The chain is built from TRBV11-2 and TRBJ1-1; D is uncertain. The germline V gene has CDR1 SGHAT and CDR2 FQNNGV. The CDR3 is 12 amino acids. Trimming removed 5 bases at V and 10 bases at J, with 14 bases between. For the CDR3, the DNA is TGTGCCAGCAGCGAAAACACCCTCCGAGCTTTCTTT. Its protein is CASSENTLRAFF.

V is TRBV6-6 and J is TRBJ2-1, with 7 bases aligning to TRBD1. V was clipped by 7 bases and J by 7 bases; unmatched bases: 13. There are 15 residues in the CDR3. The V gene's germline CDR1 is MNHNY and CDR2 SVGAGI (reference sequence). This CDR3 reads CASNPGQSFYNEQFF. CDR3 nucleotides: TGTGCCAGCAACCCGGGACAGTCTTTTTATAATGAGCAGTTCTTC.

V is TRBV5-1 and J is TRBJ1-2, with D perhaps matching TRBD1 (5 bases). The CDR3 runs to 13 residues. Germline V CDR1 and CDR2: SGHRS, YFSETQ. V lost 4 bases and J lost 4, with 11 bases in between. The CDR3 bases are TGCGCCAGCAGCATTGGACAATCCTATGGCTACACCTTC. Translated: CASSIGQSYGYTF.

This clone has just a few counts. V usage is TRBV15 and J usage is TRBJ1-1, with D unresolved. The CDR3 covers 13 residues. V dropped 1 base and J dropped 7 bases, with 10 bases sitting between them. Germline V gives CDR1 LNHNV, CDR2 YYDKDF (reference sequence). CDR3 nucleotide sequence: TGTGCCACCAGCAGAGCTTGGGAGTTTGAAGCTTTCTTT. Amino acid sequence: CATSRAWEFEAFF.

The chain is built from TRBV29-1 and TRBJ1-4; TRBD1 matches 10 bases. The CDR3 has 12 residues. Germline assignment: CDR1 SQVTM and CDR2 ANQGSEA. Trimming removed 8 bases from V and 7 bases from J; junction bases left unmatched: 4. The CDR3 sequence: CSTWTGGEKLFF. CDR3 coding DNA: TGCAGCACCTGGACAGGGGGTGAAAAACTGTTTTTT.

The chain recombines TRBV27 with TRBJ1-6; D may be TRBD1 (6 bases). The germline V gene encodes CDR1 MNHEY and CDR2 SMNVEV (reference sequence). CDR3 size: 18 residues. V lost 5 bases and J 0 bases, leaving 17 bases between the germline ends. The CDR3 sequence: CASSPSGGPSSYNSPLHF. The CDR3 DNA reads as TGTGCCAGCAGTCCCTCCGGGGGGCCGAGCTCCTATAATTCACCCCTCCACTTT.

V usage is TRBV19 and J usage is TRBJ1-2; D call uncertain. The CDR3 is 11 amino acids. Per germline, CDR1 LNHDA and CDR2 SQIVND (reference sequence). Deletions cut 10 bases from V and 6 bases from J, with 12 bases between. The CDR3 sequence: CATLGWNGYTF. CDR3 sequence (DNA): TGTGCCACCCTGGGCTGGAATGGCTACACCTTC.

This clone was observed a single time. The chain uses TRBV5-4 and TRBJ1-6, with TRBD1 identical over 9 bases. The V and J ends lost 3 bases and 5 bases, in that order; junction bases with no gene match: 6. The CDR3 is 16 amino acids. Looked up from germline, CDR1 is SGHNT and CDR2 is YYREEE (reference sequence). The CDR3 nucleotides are TGTGCCAGCAGCTCAGGACAGGGGTTTAATAATTCACCCCTCCACTTT. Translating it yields CASSSGQGFNNSPLHF.

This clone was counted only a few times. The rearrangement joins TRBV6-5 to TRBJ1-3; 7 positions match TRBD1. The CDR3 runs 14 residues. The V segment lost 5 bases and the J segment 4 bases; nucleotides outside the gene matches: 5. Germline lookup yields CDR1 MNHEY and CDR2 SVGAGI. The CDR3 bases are TGTGCCAGCAGTGAAGGGGGCGACGGAAACACCATATATTTT. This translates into CASSEGGDGNTIYF.

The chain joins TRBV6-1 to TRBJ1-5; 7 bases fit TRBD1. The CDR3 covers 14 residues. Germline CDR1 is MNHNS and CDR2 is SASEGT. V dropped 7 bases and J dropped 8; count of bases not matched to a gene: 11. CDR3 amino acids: CASTGTANPEPQHF. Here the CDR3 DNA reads TGTGCCAGCACTGGGACAGCCAACCCCGAGCCCCAGCATTTT.

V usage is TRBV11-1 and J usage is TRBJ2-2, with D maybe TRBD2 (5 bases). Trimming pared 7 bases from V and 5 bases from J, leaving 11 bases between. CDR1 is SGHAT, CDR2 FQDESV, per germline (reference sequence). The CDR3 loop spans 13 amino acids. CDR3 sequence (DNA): TGTGCCAGCACCTTGAGGGAAACCGGGGAGCTGTTTTTT. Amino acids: CASTLRETGELFF. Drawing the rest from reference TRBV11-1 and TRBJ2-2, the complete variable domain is EAEVAQSPRYKITEKSQAVAFWCDPISGHATLYWYRQILGQGPELLVQFQDESVVDDSQLPKDRFSAERLKGVDSTLKIQPAELGDSAMYLCASTLRETGELFFGEGSRLTVL.

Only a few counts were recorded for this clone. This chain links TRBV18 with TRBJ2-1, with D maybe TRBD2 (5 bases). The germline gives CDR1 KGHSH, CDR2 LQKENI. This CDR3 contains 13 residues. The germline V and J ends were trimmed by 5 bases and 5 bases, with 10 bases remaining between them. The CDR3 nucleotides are TGTGCCAGCTCAGCCGGGAATAACAATGAGCAGTTCTTC. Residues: CASSAGNNNEQFF.

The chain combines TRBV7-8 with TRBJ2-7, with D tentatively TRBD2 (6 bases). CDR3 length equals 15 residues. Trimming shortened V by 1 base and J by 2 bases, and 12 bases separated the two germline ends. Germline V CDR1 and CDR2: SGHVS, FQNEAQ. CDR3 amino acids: CASSLVGTVAYEQYF. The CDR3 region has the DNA TGTGCCAGCAGCTTAGTGGGGACTGTTGCCTACGAGCAGTACTTC.

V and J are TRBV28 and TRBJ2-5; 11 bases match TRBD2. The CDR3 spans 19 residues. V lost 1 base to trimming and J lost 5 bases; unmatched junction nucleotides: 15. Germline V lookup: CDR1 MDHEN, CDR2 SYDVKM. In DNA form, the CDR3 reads TGTGCCAGCAGTTTATTAGGGGTTGGGGTAGCGGGGGGGCTGGAGACCCAGTACTTC. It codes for CASSLLGVGVAGGLETQYF.

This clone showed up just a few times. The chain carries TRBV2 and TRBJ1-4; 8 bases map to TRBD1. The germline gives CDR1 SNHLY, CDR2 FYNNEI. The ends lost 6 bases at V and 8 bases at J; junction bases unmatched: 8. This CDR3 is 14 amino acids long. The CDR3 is CASSQDRVIEKLFF. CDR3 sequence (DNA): TGTGCCAGCAGCCAGGACAGGGTAATCGAAAAACTGTTTTTT.

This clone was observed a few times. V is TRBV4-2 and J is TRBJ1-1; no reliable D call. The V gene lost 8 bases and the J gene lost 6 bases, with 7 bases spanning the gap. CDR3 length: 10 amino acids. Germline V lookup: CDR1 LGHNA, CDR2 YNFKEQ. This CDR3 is CASAGSEAFF. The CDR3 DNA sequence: TGTGCCAGCGCGGGCTCTGAAGCTTTCTTT.

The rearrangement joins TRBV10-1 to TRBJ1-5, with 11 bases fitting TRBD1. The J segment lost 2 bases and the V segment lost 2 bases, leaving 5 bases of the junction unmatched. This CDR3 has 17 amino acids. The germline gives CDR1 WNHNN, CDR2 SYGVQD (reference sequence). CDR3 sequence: CASSEGQGASCNQPQHF. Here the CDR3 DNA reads TGCGCCAGCAGTGAGGGACAGGGGGCGAGTTGCAATCAGCCCCAGCATTTT.

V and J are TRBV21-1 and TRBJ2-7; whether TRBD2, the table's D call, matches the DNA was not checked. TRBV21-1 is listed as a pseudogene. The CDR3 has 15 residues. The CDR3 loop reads CASSNPHSIHYEQYF. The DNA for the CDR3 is TGTGCCAGCAGCAACCCCCACTCGATCCACTACGAGCAGTACTTC.

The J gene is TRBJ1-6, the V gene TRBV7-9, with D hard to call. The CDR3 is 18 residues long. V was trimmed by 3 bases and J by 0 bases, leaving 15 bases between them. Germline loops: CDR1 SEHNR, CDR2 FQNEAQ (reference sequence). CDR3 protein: CASSFTGRATSYNSPLHF. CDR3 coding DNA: TGTGCCAGCAGCTTCACGGGGAGAGCGACCTCCTATAATTCACCCCTCCACTTT.

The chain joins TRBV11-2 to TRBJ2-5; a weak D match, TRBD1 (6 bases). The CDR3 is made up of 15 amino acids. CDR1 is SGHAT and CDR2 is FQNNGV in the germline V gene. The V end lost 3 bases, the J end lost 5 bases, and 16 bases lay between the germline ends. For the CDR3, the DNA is TGTGCCAGCAGCTTTGGGGGCGCGAGGTTGGAGACCCAGTACTTC. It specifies CASSFGGARLETQYF.

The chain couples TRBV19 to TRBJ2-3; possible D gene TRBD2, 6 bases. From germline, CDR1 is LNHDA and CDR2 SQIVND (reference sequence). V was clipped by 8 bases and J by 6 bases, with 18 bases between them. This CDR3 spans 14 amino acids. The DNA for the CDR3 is TGTGCCAGTGGGTCTTCGGGGGTGAAGGATACGCAGTATTTT. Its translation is CASGSSGVKDTQYF.

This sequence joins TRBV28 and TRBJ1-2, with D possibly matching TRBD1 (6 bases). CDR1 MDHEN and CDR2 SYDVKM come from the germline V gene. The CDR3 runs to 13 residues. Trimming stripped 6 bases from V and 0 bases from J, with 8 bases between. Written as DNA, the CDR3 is TGTGCCAGCAGACAGGGACCTAACTATGGCTACACCTTC. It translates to CASRQGPNYGYTF.

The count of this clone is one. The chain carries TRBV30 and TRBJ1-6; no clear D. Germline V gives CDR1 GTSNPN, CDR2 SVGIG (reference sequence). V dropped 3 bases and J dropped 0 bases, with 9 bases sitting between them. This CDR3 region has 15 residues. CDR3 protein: CAWRSISSYNSPLHF. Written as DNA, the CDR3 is TGTGCCTGGAGGTCCATTAGCTCCTATAATTCACCCCTCCACTTT.

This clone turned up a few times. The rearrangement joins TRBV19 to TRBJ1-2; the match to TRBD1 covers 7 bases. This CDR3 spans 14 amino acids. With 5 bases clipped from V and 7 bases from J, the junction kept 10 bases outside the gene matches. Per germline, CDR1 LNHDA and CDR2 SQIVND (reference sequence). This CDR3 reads CASSSRDRVIGYTF. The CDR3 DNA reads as TGTGCCAGTAGTTCCCGAGACAGGGTGATTGGCTACACCTTC.

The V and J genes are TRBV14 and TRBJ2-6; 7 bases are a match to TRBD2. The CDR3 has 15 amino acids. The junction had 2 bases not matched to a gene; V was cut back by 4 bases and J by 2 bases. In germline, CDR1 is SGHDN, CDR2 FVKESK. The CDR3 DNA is TGTGCCAGCAGCCGGGGGGGGGCTGGGGCCAACGTCCTGACTTTC. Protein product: CASSRGGAGANVLTF.